This T cell receptor beta chain was identified in a study of T-cell reconstitution after alpha-beta-depleted transplantation in children. Study results and caveats: Surviving recipient cells, namely T cells and thymic progenitors, were the source of high day-60 TCRbeta diversity in some patients. The origin of alpha-beta T cells about two months after transplant was reportedly several hundred expanded graft clones. Newly made T cells mostly supplied T-cell counts and diversity one year after transplant.

Concerning this clonotype itself: What it binds is unknown.

Unique molecular identifiers were incorporated when the TCRbeta library was constructed. TCRdb recomputed calls from the PCR reads with MiXCR, one row per CDR3 protein. The sample has about 980,000 distinct CDR3 sequences; roughly 29% are singletons. V lost 7 bases to trimming and J lost 8 bases, with 21 bases between them. The CDR3 has 15 amino acids. The source is a boy under two years old who had a stem cell transplant for SCID, so the T cells may come from the graft donor. Sequenced here: PBMCs, mostly from graft donor cells, sampled 360 days after TCRalphabeta/CD19-depleted stem cell transplant. J is TRBJ2-1 and V is TRBV12-3 or TRBV12-4; possibly TRBD1 for D (7 bases). This CDR3 is CASTDPGGSNHEQFF. The CDR3, as DNA: TGTGCCAGCACCGATCCAGGGGGGAGCAATCATGAGCAGTTCTTC.